This TCR beta chain is from a study of molecular identifiers for immune sequencing clone quantification. Library preparation followed earlier protocols using designated TCR primers. TCRdb independently ran MiXCR on the PCR reads; one entry per CDR3 protein. The data show approximately 550,000 distinct CDR3 sequences, about a fifth seen once. Naive CD8 T cells underwent sorting with the CD8+CD4-CCR7+CD45RA+ definition. This clonotype was recorded many times. CDR3 length equals 13 residues. V lost 0 bases to trimming and J lost 5 bases, with 7 bases between them. Germline CDR1 MNHNY, CDR2 SVGAGI (reference sequence).

The origin of this receptor is a human donor in good health. Some libraries in this study had Jurkat cell RNA spiked in. Source material: naive CD8+ T cells from blood, with Jurkat cell RNA spiked in. Subset in this sample: FACS-sorted CD8+CD4-CCR7+CD45RA+ naive T cells. The chain employs TRBV6-6 and TRBJ1-1; the D gene is possibly TRBD1 (5 bases). CDR3 nucleotide sequence: TGTGCCAGCAGTTACTCGGCAGGGACTGAAGCTTTCTTT. The encoded protein is CASSYSAGTEAFF.